This T cell receptor beta chain is drawn from a study of vaccination effects on CD4 cells after COVID-19. Background on the study: Sequencing in the ViraFEST assay came after antigen-specific CD4+ T cells had been expanded with viral peptide pools, which were used to stimulate PBMC. A couple of convalescent patients each provided a sample, at 16 days and at one week before vaccination.

CDR1 is SGDLS and CDR2 is YYNGEE in the germline V gene. This CDR3 has 13 amino acids. With 0 bases removed from V and 3 bases from J, the gap between germline ends came to 5 bases. Concerning this clone: Its target is unknown.

Measured with immunoSEQ multiplex PCR; TCRdb has only the in-frame clones, and not every one. Among about 66,000 clones listed, 72% were seen once. Following culture for under 12 days, CD4+ T cells were isolated. The clonotype originates from a human donor who had a prior SARS-CoV-2 infection. This chain connects TRBV9 to TRBJ2-3; no reliable D call. This specimen was CD4+ T cells from PBMCs cultured without peptide, taken before COVID-19 vaccination. Written as DNA, the CDR3 is TGTGCCAGCAGCGTAGCTCCTACAGATACGCAGTATTTT. As protein: CASSVAPTDTQYF.